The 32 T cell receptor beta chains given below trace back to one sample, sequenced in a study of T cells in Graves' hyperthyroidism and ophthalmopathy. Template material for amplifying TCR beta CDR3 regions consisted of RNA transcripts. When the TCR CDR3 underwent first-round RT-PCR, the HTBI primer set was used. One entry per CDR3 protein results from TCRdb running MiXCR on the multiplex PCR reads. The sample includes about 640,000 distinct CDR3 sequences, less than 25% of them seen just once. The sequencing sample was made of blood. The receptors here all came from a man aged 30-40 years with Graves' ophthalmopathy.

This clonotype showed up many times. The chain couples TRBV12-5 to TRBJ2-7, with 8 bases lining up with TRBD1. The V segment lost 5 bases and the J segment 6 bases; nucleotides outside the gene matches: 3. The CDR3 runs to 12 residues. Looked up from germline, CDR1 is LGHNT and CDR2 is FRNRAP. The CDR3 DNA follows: TGTGCTAGTGGTACAGGGGGGCCCGAGCAGTACTTC. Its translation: CASGTGGPEQYF.

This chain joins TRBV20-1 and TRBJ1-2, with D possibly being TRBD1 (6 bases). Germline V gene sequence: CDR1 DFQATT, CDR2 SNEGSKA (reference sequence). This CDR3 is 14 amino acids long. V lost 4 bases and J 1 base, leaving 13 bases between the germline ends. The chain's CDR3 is CSAIKTGHNYGYTF. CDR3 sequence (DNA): TGCAGTGCTATAAAGACAGGCCATAACTATGGCTACACCTTC.

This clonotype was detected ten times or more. CDR3 sequence (DNA): TGTGCCAGCTCACCACCACTGATTGAGACCCAGTACTTC. It encodes CASSPPLIETQYF. V is TRBV18 and J is TRBJ2-5; D not resolved. Between the trimmed V and J ends, which lost 0 bases and 5 bases, there was a span of 7 bases. This CDR3 contains 13 residues. Germline V lookup: CDR1 KGHSH, CDR2 LQKENI.

The CDR3 region is CASSPGADGNTIYF. CDR3 bases: TGTGCCAGCAGCCCCGGGGCGGACGGAAACACCATATATTTT. The chain uses TRBV7-9 and TRBJ1-3, with D possibly TRBD1 on 5 matching bases. Between the trimmed V and J ends, which lost 5 bases and 4 bases, there was a span of 12 bases. This CDR3 spans 14 amino acids. Per the germline V gene, CDR1 is SEHNR and CDR2 is FQNEAQ (reference sequence).

CDR3 DNA: TGCGCCAGCAGCCAAGTGTCATCTGGGGGGCTGCACACTGAAGCTTTCTTT. Protein sequence: CASSQVSSGGLHTEAFF. The chain has TRBV4-1 and TRBJ1-1; weak D call: TRBD1 (6 bases). The CDR3 spans 17 residues. From germline, CDR1 is MGHRA and CDR2 YSYEKL. The germline V and J ends were trimmed by 1 base and 3 bases, with 18 bases remaining between them.

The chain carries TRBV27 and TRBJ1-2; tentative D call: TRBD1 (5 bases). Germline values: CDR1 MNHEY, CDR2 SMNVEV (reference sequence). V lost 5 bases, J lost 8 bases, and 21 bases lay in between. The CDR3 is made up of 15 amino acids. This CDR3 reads CASSLRDPFRDGYTF. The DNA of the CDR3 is TGTGCCAGCAGTCTCCGGGACCCCTTTCGGGACGGCTACACCTTC.

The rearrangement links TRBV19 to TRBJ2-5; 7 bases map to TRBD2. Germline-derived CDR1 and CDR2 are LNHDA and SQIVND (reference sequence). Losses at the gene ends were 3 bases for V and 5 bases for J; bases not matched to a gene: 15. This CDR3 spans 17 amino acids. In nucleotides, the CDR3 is TGTGCCAGTAGTATGGCAGCGCGGGAGCGGCTTCGGGAGACCCAGTACTTC. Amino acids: CASSMAARERLRETQYF.

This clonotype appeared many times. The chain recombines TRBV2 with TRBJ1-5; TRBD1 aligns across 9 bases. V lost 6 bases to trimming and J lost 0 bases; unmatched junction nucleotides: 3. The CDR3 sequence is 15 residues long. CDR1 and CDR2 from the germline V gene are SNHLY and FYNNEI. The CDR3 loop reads CASRKDRGSNQPQHF. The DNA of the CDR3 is TGTGCCAGCAGGAAGGACAGGGGTAGCAATCAGCCCCAGCATTTT.

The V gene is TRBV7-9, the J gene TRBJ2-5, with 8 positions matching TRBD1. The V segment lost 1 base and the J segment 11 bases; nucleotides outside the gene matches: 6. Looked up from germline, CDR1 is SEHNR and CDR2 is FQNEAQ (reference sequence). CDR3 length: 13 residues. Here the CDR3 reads CASSLESGGGQYF. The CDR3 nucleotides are TGTGCCAGCAGCTTAGAGTCAGGGGGCGGACAGTACTTC.

CDR3 nucleotides: TGTGCCAGCAGTTTTCGAGCATACCCCTCCTACGAGCAGTACTTC. The encoded protein is CASSFRAYPSYEQYF. The rearrangement links TRBV27 to TRBJ2-7; D remains ambiguous. V lost 3 bases and J 0 bases, leaving 12 bases between the germline ends. Per the germline V gene, CDR1 is MNHEY and CDR2 is SMNVEV (reference sequence). There are 15 residues in the CDR3.

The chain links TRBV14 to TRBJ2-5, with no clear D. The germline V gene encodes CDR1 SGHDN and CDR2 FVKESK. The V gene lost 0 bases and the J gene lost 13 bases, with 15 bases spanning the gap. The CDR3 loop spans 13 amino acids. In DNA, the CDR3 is TGTGCCAGCAGCCAAGATCCATCTAGTTTGATGTACTTC. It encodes CASSQDPSSLMYF.

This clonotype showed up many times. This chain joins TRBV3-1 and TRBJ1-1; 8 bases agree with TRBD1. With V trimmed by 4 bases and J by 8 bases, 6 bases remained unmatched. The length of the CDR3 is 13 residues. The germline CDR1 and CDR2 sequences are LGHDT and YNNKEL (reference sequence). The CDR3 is CASSPGQGLEAFF. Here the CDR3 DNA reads TGTGCCAGCAGCCCCGGACAGGGCTTAGAAGCTTTCTTT.

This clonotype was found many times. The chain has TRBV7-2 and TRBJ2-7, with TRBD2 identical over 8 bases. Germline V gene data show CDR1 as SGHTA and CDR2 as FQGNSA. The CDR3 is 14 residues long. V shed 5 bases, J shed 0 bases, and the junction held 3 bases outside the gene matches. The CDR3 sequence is CASSPTSVSYEQYF. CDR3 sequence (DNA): TGTGCCAGCAGCCCGACTAGCGTCTCCTACGAGCAGTACTTC.

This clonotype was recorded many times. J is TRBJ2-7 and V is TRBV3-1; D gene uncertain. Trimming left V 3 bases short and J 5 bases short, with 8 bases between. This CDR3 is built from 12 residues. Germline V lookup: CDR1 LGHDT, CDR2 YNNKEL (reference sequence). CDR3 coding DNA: TGTGCCAGCAGCCAGGGTCCAAACGAGCAGTACTTC. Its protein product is CASSQGPNEQYF.

CDR3 amino acids: CASSALTGALPPFEQYF. The CDR3 DNA sequence: TGTGCCAGCAGTGCTCTGACAGGGGCCCTCCCCCCGTTCGAGCAGTACTTC. The rearrangement uses TRBV6-1 and TRBJ2-7; 8 bases match TRBD1. CDR1 is MNHNS, CDR2 SASEGT, per germline. The V segment lost 4 bases and the J segment 6 bases; nucleotides outside the gene matches: 17. CDR3 length equals 17 residues.

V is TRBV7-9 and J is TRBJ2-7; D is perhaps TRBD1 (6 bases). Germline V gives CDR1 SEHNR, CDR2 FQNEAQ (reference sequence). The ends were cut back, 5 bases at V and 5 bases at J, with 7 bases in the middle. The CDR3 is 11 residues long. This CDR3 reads CASSRTDEQYF. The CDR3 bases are TGTGCCAGCAGCCGGACAGACGAGCAGTACTTC.

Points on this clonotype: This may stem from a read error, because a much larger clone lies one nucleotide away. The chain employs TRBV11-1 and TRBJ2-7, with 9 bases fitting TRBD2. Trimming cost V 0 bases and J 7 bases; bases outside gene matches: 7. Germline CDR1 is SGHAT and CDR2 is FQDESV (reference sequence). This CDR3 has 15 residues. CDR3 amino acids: CASSLAAGGYNEQYF. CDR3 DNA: TGTGCCAGCAGCTTAGCAGCGGGAGGTTACAATGAGCAGTACTTC. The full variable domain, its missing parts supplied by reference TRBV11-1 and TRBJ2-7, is EAEVAQSPRYKITEKSQAVAFWCDPISGHATLYWYRQILGQGPELLVQFQDESVVDDSQLPKDRFSAERLKGVDSTLKIQPAELGDSAMYLCASSLAAGGYNEQYFGPGTRLTVT.

The CDR3 region has the DNA TGCAGCGCGAGGACTTCAACCTACGAGCAGTACTTC. This gives the protein CSARTSTYEQYF. The rearrangement links TRBV29-1 to TRBJ2-7; a weak D match, TRBD2 (5 bases). This CDR3 is built from 12 residues. Per germline, CDR1 SQVTM and CDR2 ANQGSEA. Between the trimmed V and J ends, which lost 7 bases and 2 bases, there was a span of 12 bases.

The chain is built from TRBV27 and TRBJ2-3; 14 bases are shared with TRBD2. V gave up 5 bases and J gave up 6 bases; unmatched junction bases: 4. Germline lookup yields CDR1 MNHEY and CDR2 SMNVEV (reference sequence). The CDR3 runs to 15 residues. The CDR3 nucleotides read TGTGCCAGCAGTCCGAGGACTAGCGGGGGGGATACGCAGTATTTT. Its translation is CASSPRTSGGDTQYF.

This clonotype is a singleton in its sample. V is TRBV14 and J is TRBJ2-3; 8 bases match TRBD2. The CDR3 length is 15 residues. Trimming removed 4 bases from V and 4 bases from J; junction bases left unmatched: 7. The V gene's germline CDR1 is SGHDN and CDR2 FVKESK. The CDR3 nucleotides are TGTGCCAGCAGCCCATCAAGCGGGAGATCAGATACGCAGTATTTT. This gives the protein CASSPSSGRSDTQYF.

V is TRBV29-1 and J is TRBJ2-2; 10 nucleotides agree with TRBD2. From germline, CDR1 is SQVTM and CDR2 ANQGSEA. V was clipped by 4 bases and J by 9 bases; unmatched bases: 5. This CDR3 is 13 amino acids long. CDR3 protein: CSVGTSGLRELFF. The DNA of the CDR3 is TGCAGCGTTGGGACTAGCGGACTGCGGGAGCTGTTTTTT.

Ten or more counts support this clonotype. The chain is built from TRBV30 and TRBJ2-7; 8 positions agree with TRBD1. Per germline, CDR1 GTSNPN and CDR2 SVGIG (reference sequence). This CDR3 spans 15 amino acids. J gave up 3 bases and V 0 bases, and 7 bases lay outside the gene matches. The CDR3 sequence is CAWSVPPGQVYEQYF. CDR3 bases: TGTGCCTGGAGTGTACCCCCGGGACAGGTCTACGAGCAGTACTTC.

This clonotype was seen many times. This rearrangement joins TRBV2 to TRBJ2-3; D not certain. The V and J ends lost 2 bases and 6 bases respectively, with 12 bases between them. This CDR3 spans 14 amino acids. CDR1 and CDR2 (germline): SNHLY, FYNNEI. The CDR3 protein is CASSENPVGDTQYF. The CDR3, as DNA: TGTGCCAGCAGTGAAAACCCCGTTGGGGATACGCAGTATTTT.

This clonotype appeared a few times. CDR3 loop: CASSKNRVTGELFF. CDR3 nucleotides: TGTGCCAGCAGTAAGAACAGGGTCACCGGGGAGCTGTTTTTT. The chain employs TRBV11-2 and TRBJ2-2, with D maybe TRBD1 (6 bases). Germline V lookup: CDR1 SGHAT, CDR2 FQNNGV. Deletions cut 6 bases from V and 4 bases from J, with 12 bases between. This CDR3 is built from 14 residues. Filled out from reference TRBV11-2 and TRBJ2-2, the complete variable domain reads EAGVAQSPRYKIIEKRQSVAFWCNPISGHATLYWYQQILGQGPKLLIQFQNNGVVDDSQLPKDRFSAERLKGVDSTLKIQPAKLEDSAVYLCASSKNRVTGELFFGEGSRLTVL.

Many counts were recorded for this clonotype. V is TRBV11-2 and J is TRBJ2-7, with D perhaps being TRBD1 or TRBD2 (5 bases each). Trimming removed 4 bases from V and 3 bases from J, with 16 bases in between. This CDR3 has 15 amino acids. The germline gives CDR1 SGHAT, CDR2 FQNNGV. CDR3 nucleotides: TGTGCCAGCAGCTGGCCCGGGGAAGGGGACTACGAGCAGTACTTC. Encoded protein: CASSWPGEGDYEQYF.

CDR3 DNA: TGCGCCAGCAGTTTAAGTCTGAGCTCTGGAAACACCATATATTTT. Protein: CASSLSLSSGNTIYF. The chain recombines TRBV4-1 with TRBJ1-3; D remains unclear. This CDR3 is 15 amino acids long. V was trimmed by 6 bases and J by 0 bases, leaving 12 bases between them. Germline loops: CDR1 MGHRA, CDR2 YSYEKL.

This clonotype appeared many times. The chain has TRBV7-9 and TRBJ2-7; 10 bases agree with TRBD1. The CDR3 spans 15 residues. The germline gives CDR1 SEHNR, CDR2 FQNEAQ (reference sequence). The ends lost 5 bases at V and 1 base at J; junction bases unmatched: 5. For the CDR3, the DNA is TGTGCCAGCAGCCCTCCGGGACAGGGGTCCTACGAGCAGTACTTC. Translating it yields CASSPPGQGSYEQYF.

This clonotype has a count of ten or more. The CDR3 spells CASSPGLRRDTEAFF. In nucleotides, the CDR3 is TGTGCCAGCAGCCCTGGGCTCAGACGGGACACTGAAGCTTTCTTT. The chain has TRBV3-1 and TRBJ1-1; D not resolved. CDR3 length: 15 amino acids. Trimming took off 4 bases at V and 3 bases at J, with 15 bases between the two ends. Germline loops: CDR1 LGHDT, CDR2 YNNKEL (reference sequence).

CDR3 loop: CATSFPGLVGSTDTQYF. CDR3 DNA sequence: TGTGCCACCAGCTTCCCGGGACTAGTGGGGAGCACAGATACGCAGTATTTT. J is TRBJ2-3 and V is TRBV24-1, with 8 nucleotides matching TRBD2. CDR1 is KGHDR and CDR2 is SFDVKD in the germline V gene. Trimming removed 7 bases from V and 0 bases from J; junction bases left unmatched: 11. The CDR3 is made up of 17 amino acids.

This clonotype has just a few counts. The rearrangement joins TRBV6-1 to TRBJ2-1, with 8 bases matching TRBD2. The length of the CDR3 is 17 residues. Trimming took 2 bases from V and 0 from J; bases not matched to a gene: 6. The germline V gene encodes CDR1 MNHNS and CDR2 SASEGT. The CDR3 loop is CASSERVAGSSYNEQFF. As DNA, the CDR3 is TGTGCCAGCAGTGAACGAGTAGCGGGGAGCTCCTACAATGAGCAGTTCTTC.

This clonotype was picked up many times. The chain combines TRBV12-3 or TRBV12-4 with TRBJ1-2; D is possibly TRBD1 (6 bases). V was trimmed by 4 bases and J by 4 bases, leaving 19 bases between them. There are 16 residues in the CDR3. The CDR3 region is CASSYGRRTDGYGYTF. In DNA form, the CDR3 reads TGTGCCAGCAGTTACGGACGTAGGACAGATGGCTATGGCTACACCTTC.

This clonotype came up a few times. The CDR3 sequence: CASSSEGASNTGELFF. For the CDR3, the DNA is TGTGCCAGCAGCTCCGAGGGGGCCTCGAACACCGGGGAGCTGTTTTTT. The chain joins TRBV7-2 to TRBJ2-2; 7 bases line up with TRBD1. V shed 4 bases and J 0 bases; nucleotides not matched to a gene: 5. Germline V gene data show CDR1 as SGHTA and CDR2 as FQGNSA. The CDR3 sequence is 16 residues long. The variable domain in full, completed from reference TRBV7-2 and TRBJ2-2, reads GAGVSQSPSNKVTEKGKDVELRCDPISGHTALYWYRQSLGQGLEFLIYFQGNSAPDKSGLPSDRFSAERTGGSVSTLTIQRTQQEDSAVYLCASSSEGASNTGELFFGEGSRLTVL.